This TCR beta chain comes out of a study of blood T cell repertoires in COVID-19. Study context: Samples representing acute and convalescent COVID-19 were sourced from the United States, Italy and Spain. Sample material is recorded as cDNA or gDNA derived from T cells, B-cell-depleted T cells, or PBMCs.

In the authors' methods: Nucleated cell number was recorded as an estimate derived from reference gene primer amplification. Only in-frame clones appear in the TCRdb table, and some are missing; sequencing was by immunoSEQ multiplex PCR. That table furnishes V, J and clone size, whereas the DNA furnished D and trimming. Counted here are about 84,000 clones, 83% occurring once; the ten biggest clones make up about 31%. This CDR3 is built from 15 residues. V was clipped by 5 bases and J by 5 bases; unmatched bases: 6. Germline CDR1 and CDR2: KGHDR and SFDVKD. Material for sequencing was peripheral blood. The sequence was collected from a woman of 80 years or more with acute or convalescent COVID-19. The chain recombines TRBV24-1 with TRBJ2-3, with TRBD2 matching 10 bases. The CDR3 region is CATSGTSGTGDTQYF. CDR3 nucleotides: TGTGCCACCAGTGGAACTAGCGGGACCGGAGATACGCAGTATTTT.